The clone carrying this T cell receptor (beta chain) was picked up a small number of times. Antigen specificity is unknown. The V segment lost 4 bases and the J segment 5 bases; nucleotides outside the gene matches: 9. This CDR3 has 14 amino acids. Germline CDR1 is SGHKS and CDR2 is YYEKEE (reference sequence). The data derive from a study of cytomegalovirus exposure and HLA in healthy donors. Broader study findings: Within an earlier analysis, most TCR beta V segments proved productive either about 90% or about 30% of the time. TCR beta V- and J-gene trimming, according to a later analysis, was linked to a missense DCLRE1C variant. Confirmation in vitro established that three CMV-associated chains were specific for CMV antigens.

The PCR contained 60 Vbeta and 13 Jbeta primers. Repertoires were generated with immunoSEQ multiplex PCR, while TCRdb's copy carries only in-frame clones and drops some. The data hold tens of thousands of clones, with roughly nine tenths observed a single time. Source material: PBMCs. The chain uses TRBV5-5 and TRBJ2-7; 7 bases line up with TRBD2. This clonotype was sampled from a man in his thirties or forties in good health and CMV-seropositive. Written as DNA, the CDR3 is TGTGCCAGCAGCCCGTGGGGGGGTCCCAACGAGCAGTACTTC. Translation: CASSPWGGPNEQYF.